The 7 T cell receptor beta chains given below trace back to one sample, sequenced in a study of post-analysis software for immune sequencing data. Study-wide findings and caveats: Five TRBV segments occurring more often in patients than controls included TRBV5-6, TRBV5-1 and TRBV20-1.

No antigen has been assigned to these receptors. Tagging with unique molecular identifiers was a feature of the TCR beta cDNA libraries. MiXCR, applied by TCRdb to the PCR reads, yields one record per CDR3 protein. The sample records fewer than 550,000 distinct CDR3 sequences, approximately 31% being singletons. Material for sequencing was blood. These receptors were taken from a girl under 18 with multiple sclerosis.

The V and J genes are TRBV12-3 or TRBV12-4 and TRBJ1-1; no clear D gene. The CDR3 covers 14 residues. V lost 7 bases to trimming and J lost 3 bases, with 15 bases between them. The CDR3 here is CASTGLTADTEAFF. The CDR3 DNA reads as TGTGCCAGCACCGGATTGACCGCGGACACTGAAGCTTTCTTT.

The chain links TRBV20-1 to TRBJ1-1, with D tentatively TRBD1 (6 bases). The germline V and J ends were trimmed by 6 bases and 10 bases, with 12 bases remaining between them. The CDR3 extends over 10 amino acids. Germline values: CDR1 DFQATT, CDR2 SNEGSKA (reference sequence). Here the CDR3 DNA reads TGCAGTGCCACGGCAGGGGCAGCTTTCTTT. Translating it yields CSATAGAAFF.

The V call is TRBV6-5, the J call TRBJ2-7; 8 bases map to TRBD2. Trimming cost V 9 bases and J 3 bases; bases outside gene matches: 4. Germline CDR1 MNHEY, CDR2 SVGAGI. CDR3 length: 12 amino acids. CDR3 sequence: CASRGGVYEQYF. Written as DNA, the CDR3 is TGTGCCAGTCGGGGGGGTGTCTACGAGCAGTACTTC.

A word on this clonotype: The final CDR3 position lacks the conserved phenylalanine or tryptophan, pointing to a likely read error. This rearrangement joins TRBV20-1 to TRBJ2-6, with TRBD1 identical over 7 bases. The CDR3 runs 14 residues. Per the germline V gene, CDR1 is DFQATT and CDR2 is SNEGSKA (reference sequence). J lost 2 bases, V lost 6 bases, and 4 bases had no gene match. CDR3 nucleotides: TGCAGTGCGAGACAGGGAACTGGGGCCAACGTCCTGACTTGC. Protein product: CSARQGTGANVLTC.

In this sample, this clonotype turned up a few times. This chain links TRBV6-5 with TRBJ2-3, with D hard to call. This CDR3 is 13 amino acids long. Per the germline V gene, CDR1 is MNHEY and CDR2 is SVGAGI. The V end lost 6 bases, the J end lost 0 bases, and 7 bases lay between the germline ends. DNA for the CDR3: TGTGCCAGCAGGGAATCTAGCACAGATACGCAGTATTTT. Protein sequence: CASRESSTDTQYF.

This clonotype was detected a few times. J is TRBJ1-4 and V is TRBV12-3 or TRBV12-4; D is possibly TRBD1 (5 bases). The ends were cut back, 3 bases at V and 8 bases at J, with 19 bases in the middle. The CDR3 sequence is 16 residues long. Here the CDR3 DNA reads TGTGCCAGCAGTTTGGGAGGGGCCGGAGGTAACGAAAAACTGTTTTTT. Translating gives CASSLGGAGGNEKLFF.

The chain uses TRBV20-1 and TRBJ1-2; D not certain. Germline assignment: CDR1 DFQATT and CDR2 SNEGSKA (reference sequence). Trimming took off 5 bases at V and 3 bases at J, with 16 bases between the two ends. This CDR3 contains 14 residues. This chain's CDR3 is CSAPKPESYYGYTF. The CDR3 DNA reads as TGCAGTGCTCCAAAACCGGAGTCTTACTATGGCTACACCTTC.